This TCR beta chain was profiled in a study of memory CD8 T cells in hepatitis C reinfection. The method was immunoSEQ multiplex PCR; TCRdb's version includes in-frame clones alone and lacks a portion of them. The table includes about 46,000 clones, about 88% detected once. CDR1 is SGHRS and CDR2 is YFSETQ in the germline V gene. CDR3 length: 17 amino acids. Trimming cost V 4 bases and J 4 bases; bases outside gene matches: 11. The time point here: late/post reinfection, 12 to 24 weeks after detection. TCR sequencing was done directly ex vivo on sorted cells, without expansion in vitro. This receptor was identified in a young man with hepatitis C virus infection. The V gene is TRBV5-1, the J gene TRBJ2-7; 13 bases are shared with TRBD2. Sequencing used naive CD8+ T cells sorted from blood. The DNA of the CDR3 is TGCGCCAGCAGCCCATCTCACGGGACTAGCGGGACTTACGAGCAGTACTTC. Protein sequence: CASSPSHGTSGTYEQYF.